This T cell receptor (beta chain) was sequenced during a study of shared clonotypes between healthy human individuals. Terminally differentiated effector memory CD45RA+ cells were left out of the naive CD8 fraction, which was CD45RO-negative and positively selected for CCR7. This table comes from immunoSEQ multiplex PCR, and its TCRdb copy is limited to in-frame clones, with some not included. The sample lists some 2.1 million clones; approximately 94% were seen once. Sequenced input: naive CD8+ T cells sorted from blood. This clonotype was sampled from a man aged 18 to 30 in good health.

CDR3 protein: CASSSPRVDGNTIYF. CDR3 bases: TGTGCCAGCAGCTCCCCCCGGGTGGATGGAAACACCATATATTTT. The chain links TRBV6-5 to TRBJ1-3; D unclear. This CDR3 region has 15 residues. CDR1 MNHEY and CDR2 SVGAGI come from the germline V gene. Trimming took 6 bases from V and 3 from J, leaving 15 bases between them.